The rows below give T cell receptor beta chains drawn from one sample of a study of neurological immune-mediated disorders. TCRdb re-analysed the 5' RACE reads in MiXCR, keeping a single row per CDR3 protein. The data hold tens of thousands of distinct CDR3 sequences, with 3% to 4.5% observed a single time. Material: CD4+ T cells from blood. These receptors originate from a woman aged 40 to 50 with multiple sclerosis. CDR3s include the opening cysteine and the closing phenylalanine or tryptophan. Each record gives: V gene, D gene, clone size, J gene, CDR3 DNA, CDR3 protein. A D gene is named only where the DNA matches it firmly. The size field is filled for only some rows; it gives once, few, many or a size class.

>TRBV11-2|TRBD1|many|TRBJ1-1
TGTGCCAGCAGCTTAACACGACAGGGTGAAGCTTTCTTT
CASSLTRQGEAFF
>TRBV5-1|NA|many|TRBJ1-1
TGCGCCAGCAGCTTGGGCAAGAACACTGAAGCTTTCTTT
CASSLGKNTEAFF
>TRBV5-1|NA|many|TRBJ2-7
TGCGCCAGCAGCTTGGAAAGTAGCCGGAGCTACGAGCAGTACTTC
CASSLESSRSYEQYF
>TRBV6-1|NA|many|TRBJ1-1
TGTGCCAGCTGTTATATGCGGCCGGGGGTGGCTGAAGCTTTCTTT
CASCYMRPGVAEAFF
>TRBV11-2|NA|many|TRBJ1-3
TGTGCCAGCAGCTCCGGGACAAGTTTCTCTGGAAACACCATATATTTT
CASSSGTSFSGNTIYF
>TRBV29-1|TRBD1|many|TRBJ2-7
TGCAGCCGGGACAGGGGGTTCGTCTCCTACGAGCAGTACTTC
CSRDRGFVSYEQYF
>TRBV15|NA|many|TRBJ1-3
TGTGCCACCAGCAGAGATTACGTCCAGTCTGGTAACACCATATATTTT
CATSRDYVQSGNTIYF
>TRBV5-1|NA|many|TRBJ1-4
TGCGCCAGCAAGGTCAGCTTTAATGAAAAACTGTTTTTT
CASKVSFNEKLFF
>TRBV29-1|TRBD1|many|TRBJ1-2
TGCAGCGTGGACCCTTTACAGGGGGCTTACGGCTACACCTTC
CSVDPLQGAYGYTF
>TRBV7-9|NA|many|TRBJ2-2
TGTGCCAGCAGCCTGATGTTTAGTACCGGGGAGCTGTTTTTT
CASSLMFSTGELFF
>TRBV5-1|TRBD2|many|TRBJ2-1
TGCGCCAGCAGCTCAATCTGGGGACTAGCGGCGGGGGAGCAGTTCTTC
CASSSIWGLAAGEQFF
>TRBV7-8|NA|NA|TRBJ2-1
TGTGCCAGCAGAAAGGAGGCGGGACAGCTTTACAATGAGCAGTTCTTC
CASRKEAGQLYNEQFF
>TRBV18|NA|many|TRBJ1-2
TGTGCCAGCTCACCACCGGACGTACCGGGTGGCTACACCTTC
CASSPPDVPGGYTF